This T cell receptor (beta chain) was identified in a study of T-cell reconstitution after alpha-beta-depleted transplantation in children. Findings and limits, study-wide: T cells produced anew were the main source of T-cell counts and diversity one year after transplant. Expanded graft clones numbering several hundred reportedly gave rise to alpha-beta T cells about two months after transplant.

This clonotype was detected a few times. The antigen remains unidentified. This CDR3 is built from 13 residues. V was pared by 1 base and J by 13 bases, with 11 bases between. From germline, CDR1 is LGHNA and CDR2 YSLEER. This sample's TCRbeta library carried unique molecular identifier barcodes. TCRdb redid the calling of the PCR reads with MiXCR, one entry per CDR3 protein. The sample lists around 440,000 distinct CDR3 sequences, around 15% occurring once. This chain joins TRBV4-3 and TRBJ1-6, with D unclear. This TCR was recovered from a boy younger than two who had a stem cell transplant for Wiskott-Aldrich syndrome, so the T cells may come from the graft donor. The sample was PBMCs, mostly from graft donor cells, taken 360 days after TCRalphabeta/CD19-depleted stem cell transplant. For the CDR3, the DNA is TGCGCCAGCAGCCAAGTGGTTTATCTTCCCCTCCACTTT. It is translated as CASSQVVYLPLHF.